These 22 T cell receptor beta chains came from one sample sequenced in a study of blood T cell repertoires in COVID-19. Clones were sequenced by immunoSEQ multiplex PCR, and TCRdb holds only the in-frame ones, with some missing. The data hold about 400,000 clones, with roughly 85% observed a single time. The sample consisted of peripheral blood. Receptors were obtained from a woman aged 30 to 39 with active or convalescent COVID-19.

The CDR3 here is CASSQGGQTGNTIYF. The DNA for the CDR3 is TGTGCCAGCAGCCAGGGGGGACAGACGGGAAACACCATATATTTT. The V call is TRBV4-2, the J call TRBJ1-3, with 7 positions matching TRBD1. The germline V gene encodes CDR1 LGHNA and CDR2 YNFKEQ. The length of the CDR3 is 15 residues. V trimming: 3 bases; J trimming: 4 bases; junction bases outside the gene matches: 6.

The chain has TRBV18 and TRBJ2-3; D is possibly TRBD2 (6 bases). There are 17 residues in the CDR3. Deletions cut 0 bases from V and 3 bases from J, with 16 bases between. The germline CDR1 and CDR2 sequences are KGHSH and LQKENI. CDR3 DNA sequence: TGTGCCAGCTCACCACCGGCTAGCGTTCGAAAAACAGATACGCAGTATTTT. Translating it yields CASSPPASVRKTDTQYF.

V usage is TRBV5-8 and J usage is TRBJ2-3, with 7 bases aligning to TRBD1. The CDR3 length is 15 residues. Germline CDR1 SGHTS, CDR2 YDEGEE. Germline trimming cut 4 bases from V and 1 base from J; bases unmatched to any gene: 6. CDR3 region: CASSTIGQGTDTQYF. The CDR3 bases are TGTGCCAGCAGCACAATCGGACAGGGCACAGATACGCAGTATTTT.

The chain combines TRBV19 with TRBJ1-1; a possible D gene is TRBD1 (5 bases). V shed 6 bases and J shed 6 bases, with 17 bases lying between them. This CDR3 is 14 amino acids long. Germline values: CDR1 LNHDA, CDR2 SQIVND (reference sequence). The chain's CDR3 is CASRRLGGIPEAFF. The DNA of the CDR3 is TGTGCCAGTAGGAGACTCGGGGGAATCCCTGAAGCTTTCTTT. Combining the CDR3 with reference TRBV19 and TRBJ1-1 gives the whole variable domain DGGITQSPKYLFRKEGQNVTLSCEQNLNHDAMYWYRQDPGQGLRLIYYSQIVNDFQKGDIAEGYSVSREKKESFPLTVTSAQKNPTAFYLCASRRLGGIPEAFFGQGTRLTVV.

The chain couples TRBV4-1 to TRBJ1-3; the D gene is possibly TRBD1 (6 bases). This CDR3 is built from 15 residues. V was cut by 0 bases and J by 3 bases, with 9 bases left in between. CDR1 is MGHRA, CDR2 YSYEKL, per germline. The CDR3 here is CASSQEGTLGNTIYF. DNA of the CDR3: TGCGCCAGCAGCCAAGAAGGGACACTTGGAAACACCATATATTTT.

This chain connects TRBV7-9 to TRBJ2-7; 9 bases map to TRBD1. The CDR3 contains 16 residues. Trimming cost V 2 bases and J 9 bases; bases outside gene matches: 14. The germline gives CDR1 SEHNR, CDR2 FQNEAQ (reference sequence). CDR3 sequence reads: CASSLSPGQGPPRQYF. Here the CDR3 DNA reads TGTGCCAGCAGCTTATCACCGGGACAGGGCCCCCCTCGGCAGTACTTC.

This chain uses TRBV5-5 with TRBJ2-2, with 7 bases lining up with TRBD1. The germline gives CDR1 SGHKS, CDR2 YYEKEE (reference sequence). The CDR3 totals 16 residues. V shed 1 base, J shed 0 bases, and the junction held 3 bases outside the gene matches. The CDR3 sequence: CASSLYQGANTGELFF. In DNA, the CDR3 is TGTGCCAGCAGCTTGTATCAGGGGGCGAACACCGGGGAGCTGTTTTTT.

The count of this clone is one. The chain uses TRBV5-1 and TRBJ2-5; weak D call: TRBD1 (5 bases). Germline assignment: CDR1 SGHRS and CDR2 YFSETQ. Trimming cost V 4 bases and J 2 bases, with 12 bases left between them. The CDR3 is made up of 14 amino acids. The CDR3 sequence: CASSPRVGQETQYF. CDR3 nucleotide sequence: TGCGCCAGCAGCCCCAGGGTTGGGCAAGAGACCCAGTACTTC. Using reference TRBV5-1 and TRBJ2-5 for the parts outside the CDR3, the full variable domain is KAGVTQTPRYLIKTRGQQVTLSCSPISGHRSVSWYQQTPGQGLQFLFEYFSETQRNKGNFPGRFSGRQFSNSRSEMNVSTLELGDSALYLCASSPRVGQETQYFGPGTRLLVL.

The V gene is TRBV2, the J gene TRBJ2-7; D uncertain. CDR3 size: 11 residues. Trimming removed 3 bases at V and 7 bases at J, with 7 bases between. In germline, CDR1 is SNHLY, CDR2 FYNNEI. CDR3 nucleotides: TGTGCCAGCAGTGATGCAGGAGAGCAGTACTTC. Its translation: CASSDAGEQYF.

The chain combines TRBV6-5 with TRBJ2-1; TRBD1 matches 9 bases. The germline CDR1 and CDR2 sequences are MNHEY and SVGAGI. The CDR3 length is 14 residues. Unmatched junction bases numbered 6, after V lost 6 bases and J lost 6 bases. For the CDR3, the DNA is TGTGCCAGCAGAGGGACAGGGATCACCAATGAGCAGTTCTTC. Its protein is CASRGTGITNEQFF.

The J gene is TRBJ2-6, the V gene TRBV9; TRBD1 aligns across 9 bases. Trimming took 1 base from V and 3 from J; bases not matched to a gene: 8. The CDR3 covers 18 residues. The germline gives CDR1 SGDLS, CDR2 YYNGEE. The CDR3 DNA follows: TGTGCCAGCAGCGTACGTCCCGGGACAGGGTTTGGGGCCAACGTCCTGACTTTC. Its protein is CASSVRPGTGFGANVLTF.

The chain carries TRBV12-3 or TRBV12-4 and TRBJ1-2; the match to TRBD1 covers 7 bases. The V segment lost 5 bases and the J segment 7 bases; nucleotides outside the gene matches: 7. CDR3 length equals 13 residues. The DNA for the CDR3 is TGTGCCAGCAGTACCGGGACAGATTTTGGCTACACCTTC. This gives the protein CASSTGTDFGYTF.

The CDR3 nucleotides read TGTGCCAGCAGTCCCGACAGGGCCGGGACTGCGGACAGAACGTCAATGTTTGGCCAGTACTTC. Translation gives CASSPDRAGTADRTSMFGQYF. The chain employs TRBV6-6 and TRBJ2-5, with D possibly being TRBD1 (7 bases). The CDR3 has 21 residues. V was pared by 5 bases and J by 10 bases, with 41 bases between. Germline assignment: CDR1 MNHNY and CDR2 SVGAGI (reference sequence).

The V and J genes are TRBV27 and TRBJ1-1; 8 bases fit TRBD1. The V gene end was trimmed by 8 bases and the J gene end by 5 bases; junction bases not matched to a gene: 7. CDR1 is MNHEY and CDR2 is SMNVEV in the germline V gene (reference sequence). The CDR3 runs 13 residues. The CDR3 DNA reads TGTGCCAGCGCCCAGGGGGCGCGGACTGAAGCTTTCTTT. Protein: CASAQGARTEAFF.

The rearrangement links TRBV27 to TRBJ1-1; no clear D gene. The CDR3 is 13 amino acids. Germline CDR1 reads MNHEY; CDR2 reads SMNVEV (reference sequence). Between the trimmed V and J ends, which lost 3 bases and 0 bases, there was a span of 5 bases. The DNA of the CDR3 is TGTGCCAGCAGTTTTAGAGTGAACACTGAAGCTTTCTTT. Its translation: CASSFRVNTEAFF.

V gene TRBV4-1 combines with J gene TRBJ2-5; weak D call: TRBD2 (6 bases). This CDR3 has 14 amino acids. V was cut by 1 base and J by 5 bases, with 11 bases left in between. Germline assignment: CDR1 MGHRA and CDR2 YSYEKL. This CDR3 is CASSQGLGLETQYF. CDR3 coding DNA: TGCGCCAGCAGCCAAGGACTAGGCTTGGAGACCCAGTACTTC.

For the CDR3, the DNA is TGCAGCGTTGAAGATCCCGGGGAATGGTCTTCAGATACGCAGTATTTT. The encoded protein is CSVEDPGEWSSDTQYF. The chain joins TRBV29-1 to TRBJ2-3; possibly TRBD2 for D (5 bases). Germline V lookup: CDR1 SQVTM, CDR2 ANQGSEA. Trimming took off 0 bases at V and 4 bases at J, with 17 bases between the two ends. The CDR3 has 16 amino acids.

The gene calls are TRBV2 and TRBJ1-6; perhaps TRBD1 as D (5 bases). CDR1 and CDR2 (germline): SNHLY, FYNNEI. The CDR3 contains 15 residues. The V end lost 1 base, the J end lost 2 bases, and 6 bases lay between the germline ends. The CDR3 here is CASSEGGAYNSPLHF. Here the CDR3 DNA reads TGTGCCAGCAGTGAAGGGGGCGCCTATAATTCACCCCTCCACTTT.

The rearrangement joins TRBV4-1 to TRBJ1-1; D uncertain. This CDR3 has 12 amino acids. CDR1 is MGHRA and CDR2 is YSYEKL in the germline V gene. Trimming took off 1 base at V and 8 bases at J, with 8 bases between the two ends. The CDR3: CASSQVFGEAFF. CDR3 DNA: TGCGCCAGCAGCCAAGTTTTCGGGGAAGCTTTCTTT.

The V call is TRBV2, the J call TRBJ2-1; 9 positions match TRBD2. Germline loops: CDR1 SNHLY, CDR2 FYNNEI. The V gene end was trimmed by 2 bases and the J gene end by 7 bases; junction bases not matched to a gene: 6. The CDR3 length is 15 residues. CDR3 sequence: CASSERASGANEQFF. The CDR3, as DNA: TGTGCCAGCAGTGAAAGGGCTAGCGGGGCAAATGAGCAGTTCTTC.

The CDR3 protein is CASGSTSGRIGELFF. CDR3 bases: TGTGCCAGCGGTTCGACTAGCGGGAGAATCGGGGAGCTGTTTTTT. V usage is TRBV5-4 and J usage is TRBJ2-2, with 12 bases that match TRBD2. The CDR3 is 15 amino acids. The trim removed 7 bases at V and 7 bases at J, leaving 8 bases unmatched. Germline loops: CDR1 SGHNT, CDR2 YYREEE (reference sequence).

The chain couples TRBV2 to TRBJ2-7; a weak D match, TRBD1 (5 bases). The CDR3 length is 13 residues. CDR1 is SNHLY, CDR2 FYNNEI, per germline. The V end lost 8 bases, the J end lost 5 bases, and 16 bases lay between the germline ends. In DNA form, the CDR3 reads TGTGCCAGCGAGAGCAGGGTTTCCAACGAGCAGTACTTC. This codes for CASESRVSNEQYF.